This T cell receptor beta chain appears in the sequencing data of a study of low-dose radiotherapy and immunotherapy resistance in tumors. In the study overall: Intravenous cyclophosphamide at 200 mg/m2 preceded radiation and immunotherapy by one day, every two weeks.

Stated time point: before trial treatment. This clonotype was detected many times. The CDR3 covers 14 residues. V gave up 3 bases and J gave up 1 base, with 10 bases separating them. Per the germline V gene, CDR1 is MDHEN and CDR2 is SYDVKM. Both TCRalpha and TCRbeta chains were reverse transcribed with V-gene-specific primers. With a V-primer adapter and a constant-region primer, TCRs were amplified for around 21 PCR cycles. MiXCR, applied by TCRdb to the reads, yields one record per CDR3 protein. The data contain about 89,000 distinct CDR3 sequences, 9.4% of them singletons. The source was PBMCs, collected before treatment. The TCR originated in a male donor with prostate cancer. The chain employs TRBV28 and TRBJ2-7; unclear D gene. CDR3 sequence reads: CASSLTGGSYEQYF. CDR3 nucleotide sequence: TGTGCCAGCAGTTTGACGGGTGGATCCTACGAGCAGTACTTC.